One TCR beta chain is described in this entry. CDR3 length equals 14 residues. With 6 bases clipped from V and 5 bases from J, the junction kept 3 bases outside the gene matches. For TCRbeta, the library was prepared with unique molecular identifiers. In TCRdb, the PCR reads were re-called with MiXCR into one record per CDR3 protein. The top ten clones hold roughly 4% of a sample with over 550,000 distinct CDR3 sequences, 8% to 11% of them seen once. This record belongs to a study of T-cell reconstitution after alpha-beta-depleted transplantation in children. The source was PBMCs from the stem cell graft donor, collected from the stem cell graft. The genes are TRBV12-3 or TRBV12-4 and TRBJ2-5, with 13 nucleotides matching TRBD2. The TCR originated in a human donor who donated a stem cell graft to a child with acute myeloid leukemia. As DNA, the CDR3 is TGTGCCAGCAGGACTAGCGGGAGGATGGAGACCCAGTACTTC. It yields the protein CASRTSGRMETQYF.